Listed here is a single TCR beta chain. Its antigen remains unidentified. J lost 9 bases, V lost 6 bases, and 11 bases had no gene match. CDR1 is MNHEY and CDR2 is SVGEGT in the germline V gene. The CDR3 sequence is 13 residues long. PCR was performed a second time for about 7 to 12 cycles using a sample-barcoded 5' primer and a J-beta primer mix. TCRdb re-derived calls from the 5' RACE reads in MiXCR, one entry per CDR3 protein. The data show 1.5 million to 2 million distinct CDR3 sequences, 25% to 30% seen once. The entry originates in a study of blood T cells in healthy people across ages. Study findings and constraints: Age brought a roughly linear fall in TCR beta diversity measured per million T cells. Whereas aged donors had fewer naive CD4+ cells, long-lived donors had more of them and higher diversity.

The sequenced material came from blood. The source of this sequence is a woman aged 30 to 39 in good health. This chain joins TRBV6-2 or TRBV6-3 and TRBJ2-7; 7 nucleotides align to TRBD2. The CDR3 region is CASREGLQRAQYF. CDR3 nucleotides: TGTGCCAGCAGGGAGGGACTACAACGAGCGCAGTACTTC.